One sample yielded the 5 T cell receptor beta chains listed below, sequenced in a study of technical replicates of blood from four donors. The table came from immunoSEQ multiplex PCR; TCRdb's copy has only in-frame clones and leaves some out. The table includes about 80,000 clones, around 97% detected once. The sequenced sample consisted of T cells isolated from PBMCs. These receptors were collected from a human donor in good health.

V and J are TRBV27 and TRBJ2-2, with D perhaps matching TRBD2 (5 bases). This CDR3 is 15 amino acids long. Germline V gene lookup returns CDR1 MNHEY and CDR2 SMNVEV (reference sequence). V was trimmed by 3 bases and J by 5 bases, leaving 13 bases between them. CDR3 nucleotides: TGTGCCAGCAGTTTCGGCGGGCGCGGAACCGGGGAGCTGTTTTTT. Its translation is CASSFGGRGTGELFF.

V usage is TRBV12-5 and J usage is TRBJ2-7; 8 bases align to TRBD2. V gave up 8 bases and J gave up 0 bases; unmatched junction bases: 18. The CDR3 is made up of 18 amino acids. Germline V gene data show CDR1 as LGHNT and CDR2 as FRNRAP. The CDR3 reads CASPFPNLRGGSSYEQYF. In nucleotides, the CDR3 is TGTGCTAGTCCCTTTCCTAATTTGCGCGGGGGGAGCTCCTACGAGCAGTACTTC. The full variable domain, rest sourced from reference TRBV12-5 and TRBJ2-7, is DARVTQTPRHKVTEMGQEVTMRCQPILGHNTVFWYRQTMMQGLELLAYFRNRAPLDDSGMPKDRFSAEMPDATLATLKIQPSEPRDSAVYFCASPFPNLRGGSSYEQYFGPGTRLTVT.

The CDR3 DNA follows: TGTGCCAGCAGCCCGACAGGGAGTGACTATGGCTACACCTTC. It specifies CASSPTGSDYGYTF. The gene calls are TRBV7-9 and TRBJ1-2; 7 nucleotides line up with TRBD1. Germline V lookup: CDR1 SEHNR, CDR2 FQNEAQ (reference sequence). CDR3 length equals 14 residues. V lost 5 bases and J lost 3; bases outside the gene matches: 6.

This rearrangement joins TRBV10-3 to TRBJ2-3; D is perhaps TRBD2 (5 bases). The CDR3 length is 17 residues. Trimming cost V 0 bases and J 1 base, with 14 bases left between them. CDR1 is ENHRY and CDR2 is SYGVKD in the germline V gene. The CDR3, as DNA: TGTGCCATCAGTGAGTCAGTAATGCTGCGGGGCACAGATACGCAGTATTTT. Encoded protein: CAISESVMLRGTDTQYF.

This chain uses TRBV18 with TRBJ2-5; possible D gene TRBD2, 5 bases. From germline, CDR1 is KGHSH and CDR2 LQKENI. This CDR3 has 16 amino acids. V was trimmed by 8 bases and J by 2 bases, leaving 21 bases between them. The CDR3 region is CASTRFGGGFQETQYF. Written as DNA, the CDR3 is TGTGCCAGCACCCGTTTTGGTGGAGGTTTTCAAGAGACCCAGTACTTC.